This T cell receptor (beta chain) stems from a study of T-cell memory formation after mild COVID-19. The CDR3 has 13 amino acids. V dropped 4 bases and J dropped 4 bases, with 10 bases sitting between them. TCRdb re-derived calls from the 5' RACE reads in MiXCR, one entry per CDR3 protein. The sample includes a few hundred thousand distinct CDR3 sequences, roughly 18% of them seen just once. This receptor was identified in a man between 18 and 29 years old who had mild COVID-19 (a few samples of this study predate the infection). Cell type and time point are not known. This chain connects TRBV12-3 or TRBV12-4 to TRBJ2-5; TRBD2 is a possible D gene (6 bases). The sequenced sample was PBMCs or a T cell subset sorted from them (not recorded which). As DNA, the CDR3 is TGTGCCAGCAGTTATCCGGGGGTAGAGACCCAGTACTTC. Its protein is CASSYPGVETQYF.